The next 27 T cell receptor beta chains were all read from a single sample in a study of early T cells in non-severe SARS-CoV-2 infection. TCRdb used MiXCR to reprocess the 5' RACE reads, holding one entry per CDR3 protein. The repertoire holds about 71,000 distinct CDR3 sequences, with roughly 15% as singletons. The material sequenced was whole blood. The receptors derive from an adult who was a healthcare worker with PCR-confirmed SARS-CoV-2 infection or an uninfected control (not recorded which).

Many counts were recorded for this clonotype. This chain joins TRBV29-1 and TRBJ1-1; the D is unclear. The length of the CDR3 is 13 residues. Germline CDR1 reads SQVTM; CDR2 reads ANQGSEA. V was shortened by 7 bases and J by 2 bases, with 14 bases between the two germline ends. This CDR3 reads CSAISSGNTEAFF. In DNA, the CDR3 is TGCAGCGCCATCTCGTCGGGAAACACTGAAGCTTTCTTT.

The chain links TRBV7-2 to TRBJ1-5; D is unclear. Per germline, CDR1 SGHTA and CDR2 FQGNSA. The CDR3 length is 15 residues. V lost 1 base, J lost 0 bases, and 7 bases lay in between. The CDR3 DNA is TGTGCCAGCAGCTTAGGGGAAACTAGCAATCAGCCCCAGCATTTT. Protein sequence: CASSLGETSNQPQHF. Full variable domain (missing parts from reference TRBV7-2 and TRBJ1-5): GAGVSQSPSNKVTEKGKDVELRCDPISGHTALYWYRQSLGQGLEFLIYFQGNSAPDKSGLPSDRFSAERTGGSVSTLTIQRTQQEDSAVYLCASSLGETSNQPQHFGDGTRLSIL.

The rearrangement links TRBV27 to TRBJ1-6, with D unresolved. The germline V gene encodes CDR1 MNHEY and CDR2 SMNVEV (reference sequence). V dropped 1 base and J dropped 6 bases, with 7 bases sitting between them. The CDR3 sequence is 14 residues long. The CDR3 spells CASSLLVGNSPLHF. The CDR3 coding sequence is TGTGCCAGCAGTTTATTAGTGGGTAATTCACCCCTCCACTTT.

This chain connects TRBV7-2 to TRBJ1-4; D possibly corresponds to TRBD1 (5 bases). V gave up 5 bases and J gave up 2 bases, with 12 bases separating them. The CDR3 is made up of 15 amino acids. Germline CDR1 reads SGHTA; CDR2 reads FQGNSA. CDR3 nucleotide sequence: TGTGCCAGCAGCCAGGGTGTTTCCACTAATGAAAAACTGTTTTTT. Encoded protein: CASSQGVSTNEKLFF.

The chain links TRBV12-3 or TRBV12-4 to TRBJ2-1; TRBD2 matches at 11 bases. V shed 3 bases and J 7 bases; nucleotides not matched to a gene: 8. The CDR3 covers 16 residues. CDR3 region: CASSFLGTSGGNEQFF. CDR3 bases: TGTGCCAGCAGTTTCCTCGGGACTAGCGGAGGGAATGAGCAGTTCTTC.

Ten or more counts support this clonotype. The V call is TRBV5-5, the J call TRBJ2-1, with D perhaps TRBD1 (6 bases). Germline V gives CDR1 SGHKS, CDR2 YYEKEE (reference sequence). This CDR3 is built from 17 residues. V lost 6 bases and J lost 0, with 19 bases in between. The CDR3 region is CASNLGPRGNSYNEQFF. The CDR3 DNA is TGTGCCAGCAACCTCGGCCCGAGGGGGAACTCCTACAATGAGCAGTTCTTC.

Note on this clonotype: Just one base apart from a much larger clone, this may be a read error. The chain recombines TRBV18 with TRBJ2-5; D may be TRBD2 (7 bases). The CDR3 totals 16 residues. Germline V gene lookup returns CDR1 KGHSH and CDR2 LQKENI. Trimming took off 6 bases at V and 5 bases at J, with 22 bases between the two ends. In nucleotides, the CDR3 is TGTGCCAGCTCCGGGACTAACGGGGGCCTAAGGGAGACCCAGTACTTC. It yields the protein CASSGTNGGLRETQYF.

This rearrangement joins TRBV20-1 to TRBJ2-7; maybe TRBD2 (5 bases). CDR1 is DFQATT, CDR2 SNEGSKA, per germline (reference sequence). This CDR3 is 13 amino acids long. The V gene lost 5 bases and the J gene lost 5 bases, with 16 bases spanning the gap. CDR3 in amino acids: CSALPGVSNEQYF. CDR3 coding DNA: TGCAGTGCTCTCCCCGGGGTATCCAACGAGCAGTACTTC.

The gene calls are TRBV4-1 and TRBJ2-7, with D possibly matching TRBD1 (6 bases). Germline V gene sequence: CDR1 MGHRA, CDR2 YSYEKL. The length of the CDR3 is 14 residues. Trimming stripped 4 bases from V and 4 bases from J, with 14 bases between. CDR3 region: CASSPQGGPYEQYF. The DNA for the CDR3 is TGCGCCAGCAGCCCCCAAGGGGGTCCATACGAGCAGTACTTC.

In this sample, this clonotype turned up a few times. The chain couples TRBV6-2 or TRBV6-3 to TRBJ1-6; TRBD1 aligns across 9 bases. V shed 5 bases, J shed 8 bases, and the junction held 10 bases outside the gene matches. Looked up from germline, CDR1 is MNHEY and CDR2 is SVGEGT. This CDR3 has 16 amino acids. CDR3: CASSKPGTGSYSPLHF. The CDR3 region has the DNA TGTGCCAGCAGTAAGCCCGGGACAGGGTCGTATTCACCCCTCCACTTT.

The CDR3 spells CSATSGGSAYNEQFF. The CDR3 nucleotides are TGCAGTGCTACTAGCGGGGGGTCTGCATACAATGAGCAGTTCTTC. The gene calls are TRBV20-1 and TRBJ2-1; 11 bases are a match to TRBD2. The CDR3 spans 15 residues. Trimming took 4 bases from V and 4 from J; bases not matched to a gene: 6. Germline CDR1 and CDR2: DFQATT and SNEGSKA (reference sequence).

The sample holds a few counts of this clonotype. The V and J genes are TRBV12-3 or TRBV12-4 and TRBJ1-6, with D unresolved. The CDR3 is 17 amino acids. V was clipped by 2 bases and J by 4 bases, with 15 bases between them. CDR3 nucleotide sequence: TGTGCCAGCAGTTTATCCTTGGACGCCGGATATAATTCACCCCTCCACTTT. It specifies CASSLSLDAGYNSPLHF.

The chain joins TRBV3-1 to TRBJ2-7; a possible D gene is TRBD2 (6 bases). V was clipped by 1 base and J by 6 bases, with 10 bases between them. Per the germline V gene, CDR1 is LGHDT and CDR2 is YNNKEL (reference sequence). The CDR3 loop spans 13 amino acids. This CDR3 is CASSQGTRGEQYF. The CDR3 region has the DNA TGTGCCAGCAGCCAAGGAACGCGGGGCGAGCAGTACTTC.

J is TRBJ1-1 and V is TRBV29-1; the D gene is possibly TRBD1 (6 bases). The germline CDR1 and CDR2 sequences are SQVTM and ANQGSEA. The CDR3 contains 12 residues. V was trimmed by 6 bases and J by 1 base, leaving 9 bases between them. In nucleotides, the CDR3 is TGCAGCGTAGGACAGTCGAACACTGAAGCTTTCTTT. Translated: CSVGQSNTEAFF.

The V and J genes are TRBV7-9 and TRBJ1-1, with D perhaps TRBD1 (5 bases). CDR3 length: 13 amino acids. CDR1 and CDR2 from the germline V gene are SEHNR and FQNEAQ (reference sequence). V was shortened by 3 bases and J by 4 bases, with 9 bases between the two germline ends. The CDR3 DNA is TGTGCCAGCAGCTTCAAGGGACTCACTGAAGCTTTCTTT. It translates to CASSFKGLTEAFF.

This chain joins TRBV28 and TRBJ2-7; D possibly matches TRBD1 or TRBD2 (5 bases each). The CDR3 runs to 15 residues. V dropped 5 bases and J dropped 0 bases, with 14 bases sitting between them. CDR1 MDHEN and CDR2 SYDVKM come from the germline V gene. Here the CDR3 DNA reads TGTGCCAGCAGTCCCCCGGGACCGAGCTCCTACGAGCAGTACTTC. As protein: CASSPPGPSSYEQYF.

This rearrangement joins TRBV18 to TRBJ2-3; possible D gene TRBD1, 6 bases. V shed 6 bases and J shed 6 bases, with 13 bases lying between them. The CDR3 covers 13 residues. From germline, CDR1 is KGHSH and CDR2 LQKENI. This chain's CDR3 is CASSGQASDTQYF. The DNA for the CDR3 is TGTGCCAGCTCGGGACAAGCCTCCGATACGCAGTATTTT.

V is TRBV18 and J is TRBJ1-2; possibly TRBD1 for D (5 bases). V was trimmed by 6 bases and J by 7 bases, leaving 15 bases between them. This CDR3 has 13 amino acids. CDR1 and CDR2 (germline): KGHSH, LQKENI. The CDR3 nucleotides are TGTGCCAGCTCTTCCGGGACGGGGTTTGGCTACACCTTC. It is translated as CASSSGTGFGYTF. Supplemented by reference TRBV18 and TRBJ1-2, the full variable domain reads NAGVMQNPRHLVRRRGQEARLRCSPMKGHSHVYWYRQLPEEGLKFMVYLQKENIIDESGMPKERFSAEFPKEGPSILRIQQVVRGDSAAYFCASSSGTGFGYTFGSGTRLTVV.

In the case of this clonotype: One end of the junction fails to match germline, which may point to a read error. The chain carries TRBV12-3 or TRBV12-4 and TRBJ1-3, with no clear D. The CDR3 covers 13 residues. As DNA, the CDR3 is TGTGCCAGCAGTTTGGACTCTGAAAACACCATATATTTT. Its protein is CASSLDSENTIYF.

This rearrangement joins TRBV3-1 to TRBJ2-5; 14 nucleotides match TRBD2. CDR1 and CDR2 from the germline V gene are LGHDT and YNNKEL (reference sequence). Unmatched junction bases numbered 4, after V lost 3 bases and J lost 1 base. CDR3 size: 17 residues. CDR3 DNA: TGTGCCAGCAGCCACCGGGGACTAGCGGGGGCCCAAGAGACCCAGTACTTC. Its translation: CASSHRGLAGAQETQYF.

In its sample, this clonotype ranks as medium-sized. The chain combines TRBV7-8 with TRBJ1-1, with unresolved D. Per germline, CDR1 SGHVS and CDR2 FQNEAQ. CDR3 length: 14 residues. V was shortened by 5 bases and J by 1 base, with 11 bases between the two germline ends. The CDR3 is CASSNRTKNTEAFF. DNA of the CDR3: TGTGCCAGCAGCAATCGGACCAAGAACACTGAAGCTTTCTTT.

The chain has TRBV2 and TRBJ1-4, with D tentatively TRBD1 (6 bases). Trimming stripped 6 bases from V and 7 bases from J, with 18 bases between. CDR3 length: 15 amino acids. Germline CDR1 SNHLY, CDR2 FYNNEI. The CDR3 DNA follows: TGTGCCAGCAGGAACAGGGCGGGGATAGGTGAAAAACTGTTTTTT. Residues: CASRNRAGIGEKLFF. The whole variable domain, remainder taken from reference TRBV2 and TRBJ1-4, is EPEVTQTPSHQVTQMGQEVILRCVPISNHLYFYWYRQILGQKVEFLVSFYNNEISEKSEIFDDQFSVERPDGSNFTLKIRSTKLEDSAMYFCASRNRAGIGEKLFFGSGTQLSVL.

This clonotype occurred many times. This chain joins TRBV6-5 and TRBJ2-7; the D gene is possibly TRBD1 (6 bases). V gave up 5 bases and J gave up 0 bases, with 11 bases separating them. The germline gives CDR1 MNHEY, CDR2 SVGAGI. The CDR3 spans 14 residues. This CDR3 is CASSTDRSSYEQYF. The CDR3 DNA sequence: TGTGCCAGCAGTACAGACAGGAGCTCCTACGAGCAGTACTTC.

CDR3 bases: TGTGCCAGCAGTTTACACTCAGCGGGGGGCGGTGGAGATACGCAGTATTTT. It codes for CASSLHSAGGGGDTQYF. The chain is built from TRBV6-5 and TRBJ2-3; 9 nucleotides agree with TRBD2. This CDR3 contains 17 residues. V lost 4 bases, J lost 5 bases, and 13 bases stayed unmatched. CDR1 and CDR2 (germline): MNHEY, SVGAGI.

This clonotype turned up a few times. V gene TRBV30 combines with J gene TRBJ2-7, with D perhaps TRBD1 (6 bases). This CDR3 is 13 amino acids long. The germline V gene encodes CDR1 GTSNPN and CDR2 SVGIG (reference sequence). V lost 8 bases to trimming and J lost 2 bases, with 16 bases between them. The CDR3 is CAQAGRGPYEQYF. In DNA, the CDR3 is TGTGCCCAGGCGGGCAGGGGTCCCTACGAGCAGTACTTC.

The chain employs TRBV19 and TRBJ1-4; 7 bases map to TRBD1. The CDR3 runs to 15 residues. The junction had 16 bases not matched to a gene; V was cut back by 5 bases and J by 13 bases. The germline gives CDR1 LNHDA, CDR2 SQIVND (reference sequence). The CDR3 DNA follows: TGTGCCAGTAGTTTCGGACAGGCCCAACTCGACGGACTGTTTTTT. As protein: CASSFGQAQLDGLFF.

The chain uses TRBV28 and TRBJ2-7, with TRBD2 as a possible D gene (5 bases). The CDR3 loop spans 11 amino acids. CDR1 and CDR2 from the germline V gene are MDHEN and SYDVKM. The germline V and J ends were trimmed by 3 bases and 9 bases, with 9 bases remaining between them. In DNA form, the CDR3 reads TGTGCCAGCAGTTTGGATGGAGGGCAGTACTTC. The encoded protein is CASSLDGGQYF.